This is a list of T cell receptor delta chains from one sample in a study of delta chain sequences of gamma delta T cells. TCRdb repeated clone calling on the 5' RACE reads with CATT. The sample includes roughly 2,400 delta-chain clones, approximately 30% of them seen just once. The sample consisted of either unsorted cells or a sorted T cell fraction (not recorded which). All receptors come from a human donor in good health. Both conserved end residues are part of each CDR3. A D gene is named only where the DNA matches it firmly.

j_call d_call v_call cdr3_aa
TRDJ3 TRDD2 TRDV2 CACDTSSYGGQSSWDTRQMFF
TRDJ1 TRDD3 TRDV2 CACDTITGGPFLVTDKLIF
TRDJ3 . TRDV2 CACDTAVALSSWDTRQMFF
TRDJ3 TRDD3 TRDV2 CACDTVTGGSWDTRQMFF
TRDJ3 . TRDV2 CACDTAGFGGGRSSWDTRQMFF
TRDJ1 TRDD3 TRDV2 CACDPVLGDTRGTDKLIF
TRDJ1 TRDD3 TRDV2 CACDPIITGGYNLTDKLIF
TRDJ1 TRDD3 TRDV2 CACDTVTGGDTTKLIF
TRDJ3 . TRDV2 CACDPVRESSWDTRQMFF
TRDJ3 . TRDV2 CACDTAGGKSWDTRQMFF
TRDJ3 . TRDV2 CACDTAGLSSWDPRQMFF
TRDJ1 TRDD3 TRDV2 CACDRLLGDTSTDKLIF
TRDJ3 TRDD3 TRDV2 CACDKLGDPQLPSWDTRQMFF
TRDJ3 TRDD3 TRDV2 CACDTILGDTRSSWDTRQMFF
TRDJ1 TRDD3 TRDV2 CACDNLGIGGIDKLIF
TRDJ3 TRDD3 TRDV2 CACFLLGDTWDTRQMFF
TRDJ1 . TRDV2 CACDPLPPSTDKLIF
TRDJ3 TRDD3 TRDV2 CACDTPMGGDPPGSSWDTRQMFF
TRDJ1 TRDD3 TRDV2 CACDTVATGGYTVGATDKLIF
TRDJ1 TRDD3 TRDV2 CACDSVSVLGGPPATDKLIF
TRDJ3 TRDD3 TRDV2 CACDVTGGSRDTRQMFF
TRDJ1 TRDD3 TRDV2 CACDTLAGGYADKLIF
TRDJ1 . TRDV2 CACDVVGGQRTDKLIF
TRDJ1 TRDD3 TRDV2 CACDTIGTGGGTHDKLIF
TRDJ1 . TRDV2 CACDPLLVYTDKLIF
TRDJ1 . TRDV2 CACDTVGGPYTDKLIF
TRDJ1 . TRDV2 CACDTLLGPYTDKLIF
TRDJ1 TRDD3 TRDV2 CACDTLGVPPYTDKLIF
TRDJ3 TRDD3 TRDV2 CACDTLTGGSSWDTRQMFF
TRDJ1 TRDD3 TRDV2 CACDLLGDPGATDKLIF
TRDJ1 TRDD3 TRDV2 CACDTMGDKNTDKLIF
TRDJ3 TRDD3 TRDV2 CACDATGGPPGSWDTRQMFF
TRDJ1 TRDD3 TRDV2 CACDPVRRGGGGPRDKLIF
TRDJ1 TRDD3 TRDV2 CACDPIRQITGGYRYTDKLIF
TRDJ1 TRDD3 TRDV2 CACDLLLGDTDKLIF
TRDJ1 TRDD3 TRDV2 CACDPLTGGSEGDKLIF
TRDJ1 TRDD3 TRDV2 CACDTLGGYTDKLIF
TRDJ1 TRDD3 TRDV2 CACDGLPVLGDTPADKLIF
TRDJ1 . TRDV2 CACDTLSGDKRADKLIF